This TCR beta chain was identified in a study of blood T cell repertoires in COVID-19. Looking at the study overall: Material from acute and convalescent COVID-19 was sourced from the United States, Italy and Spain. The analysed material was cDNA or gDNA that came from T cells, B-cell-depleted T cells, or PBMCs.

The V and J ends lost 2 bases and 2 bases respectively, with 10 bases between them. Germline CDR1 and CDR2: SGHAT and FQNNGV. This CDR3 comprises 14 residues. As processed by the authors: Researchers report that nucleated cell counts were estimated from reference gene primer amplification. Assay: immunoSEQ multiplex PCR; the TCRdb copy retains only in-frame clones and omits some. The DNA gave D and trimming, while V, J and clone size come from that table. The sample lists 290,000 or so clones; around 87% were seen once. The sequence derives from a man younger than 35 with active or convalescent COVID-19. Sequencing used peripheral blood. The chain is built from TRBV11-2 and TRBJ2-7; no reliable D call. The CDR3 DNA is TGTGCCAGCAGCTTATCCCCAGGAACCTACGAGCAGTACTTC. The encoded protein is CASSLSPGTYEQYF.